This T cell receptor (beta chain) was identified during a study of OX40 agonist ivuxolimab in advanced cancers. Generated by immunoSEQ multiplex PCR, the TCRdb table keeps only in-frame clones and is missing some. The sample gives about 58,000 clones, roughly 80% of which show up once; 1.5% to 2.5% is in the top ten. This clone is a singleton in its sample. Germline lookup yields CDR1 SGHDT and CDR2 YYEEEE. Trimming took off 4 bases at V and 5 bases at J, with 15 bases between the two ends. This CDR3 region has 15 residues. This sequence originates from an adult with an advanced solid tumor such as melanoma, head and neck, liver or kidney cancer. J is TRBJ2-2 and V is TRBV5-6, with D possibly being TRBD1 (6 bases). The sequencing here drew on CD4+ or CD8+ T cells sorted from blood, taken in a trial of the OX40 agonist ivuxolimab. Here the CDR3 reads CASSITGLGTGELFF. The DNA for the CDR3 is TGTGCCAGCAGCATAACAGGGTTAGGAACCGGGGAGCTGTTTTTT.